The TCR beta chain under discussion was sequenced for a study of T cells after yellow fever vaccination. This clonotype was recorded many times. What it binds is not known. Template-switching 5'RACE yielded the TCR cDNA; a universal primer site and UMIs were added in the process. MiXCR was run by TCRdb on the 5' RACE reads, yielding one entry per CDR3 protein. This sample has 350,000 to 550,000 distinct CDR3 sequences, with around 19% found just once. Trimming removed 2 bases at V and 5 bases at J, with 12 bases between. This CDR3 region has 15 residues. The germline V gene has CDR1 MDHEN and CDR2 SYDVKM. General study results and limits: There was a small share of clonotypes that showed up in both the CD4 and CD8 compartments. On re-exposure, the response was weaker but peaked faster, at day 5 versus 15. Post-booster repertoires contained most primary-vaccination clones again (approximately 95% CD4, approximately 88% CD8).

The sample here was PBMCs, taken before the yellow fever booster vaccination. The rearrangement joins TRBV28 to TRBJ2-2; D gene uncertain. This receptor was identified in a man between 18 and 29 years old who received the YFV17D yellow fever vaccine. CDR3 bases: TGTGCCAGCAGTTTAGGCGCTAGAGAAACCGGGGAGCTGTTTTTT. It codes for CASSLGARETGELFF.